Below are 8 T cell receptor beta chains sequenced from a single sample in a study of T cells in localized non-small cell lung cancer. Clones were sequenced by immunoSEQ multiplex PCR, and TCRdb holds only the in-frame ones, with some missing. Of tens of thousands of clones in the sample, roughly 89% are singletons; the top ten hold around 14%. The sequencing used peripheral blood, collected before any cancer treatment. The source of these receptors is a man between 35 and 75 years old with stage I squamous cell lung carcinoma.

The chain has TRBV10-3 and TRBJ2-3; D may be TRBD2 (7 bases). The length of the CDR3 is 17 residues. The V gene lost 8 bases and the J gene lost 1 base, with 22 bases spanning the gap. Germline V gives CDR1 ENHRY, CDR2 SYGVKD. CDR3 region: CAIRRGRRGGGTDTQYF. The CDR3 DNA reads as TGTGCCATCCGGAGGGGTCGGAGGGGGGGCGGCACAGATACGCAGTATTTT.

The chain carries TRBV5-1 and TRBJ1-5; the D gene is possibly TRBD1 (6 bases). The germline CDR1 and CDR2 sequences are SGHRS and YFSETQ. This CDR3 region has 15 residues. Trimming left V 4 bases short and J 2 bases short, with 13 bases between. The CDR3 is CASSPGDTRNQPQHF. The DNA of the CDR3 is TGCGCCAGCAGCCCGGGGGACACTCGCAATCAGCCCCAGCATTTT.

The chain combines TRBV6-5 with TRBJ1-1; D unclear. Germline V gene lookup returns CDR1 MNHEY and CDR2 SVGAGI. V was trimmed by 6 bases and J by 4 bases, leaving 6 bases between them. The CDR3 is 11 residues long. The CDR3 region has the DNA TGTGCCAGCAGCCTGGGCACTGAAGCTTTCTTT. Amino acids: CASSLGTEAFF.

V usage is TRBV19 and J usage is TRBJ2-1, with 11 positions matching TRBD2. Germline CDR1 LNHDA, CDR2 SQIVND (reference sequence). There are 17 residues in the CDR3. V was clipped by 3 bases and J by 2 bases; unmatched bases: 6. This chain's CDR3 is CASSISGGASTYNEQFF. CDR3 in DNA: TGTGCCAGTAGTATTAGCGGGGGGGCCAGTACCTACAATGAGCAGTTCTTC. Filled out from reference TRBV19 and TRBJ2-1, the complete variable domain reads DGGITQSPKYLFRKEGQNVTLSCEQNLNHDAMYWYRQDPGQGLRLIYYSQIVNDFQKGDIAEGYSVSREKKESFPLTVTSAQKNPTAFYLCASSISGGASTYNEQFFGPGTRLTVL.

As regards this clone: Sequence at one end of the junction differs from germline and may be a read error. This chain links TRBV7-8 with TRBJ2-3, with a tentative D call TRBD1 (5 bases). This CDR3 has 14 amino acids. Germline V lookup: CDR1 SGHVS, CDR2 FQNEAQ. In nucleotides, the CDR3 is TGTGCCAGCAGCTTTCGGTGGGGCACGGATACGCAGTATTTT. It translates to CASSFRWGTDTQYF.

This chain joins TRBV6-1 and TRBJ1-2; TRBD1 might be the D (5 bases). Trimming pared 7 bases from V and 4 bases from J, leaving 10 bases between. The CDR3 consists of 12 residues. CDR1 and CDR2 from the germline V gene are MNHNS and SASEGT. CDR3 in amino acids: CASTGTVYGYTF. Here the CDR3 DNA reads TGTGCCAGCACCGGGACGGTCTATGGCTACACCTTC.

This chain links TRBV29-1 with TRBJ1-1; D unclear. Germline values: CDR1 SQVTM, CDR2 ANQGSEA. The CDR3 has 14 amino acids. The V gene lost 6 bases and the J gene lost 1 base, with 15 bases spanning the gap. CDR3 sequence reads: CSVGDLPGNTEAFF. The CDR3 DNA reads as TGCAGCGTCGGAGACCTCCCGGGGAACACTGAAGCTTTCTTT.

The sample holds a few counts of this clone. This sequence joins TRBV2 and TRBJ1-4, with TRBD1 identical over 7 bases. Germline loops: CDR1 SNHLY, CDR2 FYNNEI. The CDR3 loop spans 14 amino acids. The V gene end was trimmed by 9 bases and the J gene end by 1 base; junction bases not matched to a gene: 5. The DNA for the CDR3 is TGTGCCAGTAGACAGGGCGTAACTAATGAAAAACTGTTTTTT. It yields the protein CASRQGVTNEKLFF.